The 30 T cell receptor beta chains below were found in one sample sequenced in a study of post-analysis software for immune sequencing data. General study points: When patients were compared with controls, four to six TRBV segments were more frequent, TRBV5-6, TRBV5-1 and TRBV20-1 among them.

Presence of unique molecular identifiers characterized the TCR beta cDNA libraries. In TCRdb, the PCR reads were re-called with MiXCR into one record per CDR3 protein. The sample yields about 620,000 distinct CDR3 sequences, roughly 45% seen once. No cognate antigen is known for these TCRs. The source material was blood. The source of these receptors is a girl between 5 and 17 years old with multiple sclerosis.

The chain links TRBV11-3 to TRBJ1-4; 9 bases are a match to TRBD1. The germline gives CDR1 SGHNT, CDR2 YENEEA. The CDR3 contains 15 residues. The trim removed 3 bases at V and 5 bases at J, leaving 4 bases unmatched. The CDR3 protein is CASSFNRGPNEKLFF. For the CDR3, the DNA is TGTGCCAGCAGCTTCAACAGGGGGCCGAATGAAAAACTGTTTTTT.

This clonotype was detected a few times. One end of the junction varies from germline; a read error may be responsible. This chain joins TRBV18 and TRBJ2-1, with TRBD1 as a possible D gene (6 bases). This CDR3 has 15 residues. Germline CDR1 and CDR2: KGHSH and LQKENI. This CDR3 reads CASSLDSFSDNEQFF. In nucleotides, the CDR3 is TGTGCCAGCTCATTGGACAGTTTCTCCGACAATGAGCAGTTCTTC. Looking up the rest from reference TRBV18 and TRBJ2-1 gives the full variable domain: NAGVMQNPRHLVRRRGQEARLRCSPMKGHSHVYWYRQLPEEGLKFMVYLQKENIIDESGMPKERFSAEFPKEGPSILRIQQVVRGDSAAYFCASSLDSFSDNEQFFGPGTRLTVL.

This clonotype was counted a few times. This chain connects TRBV12-3 or TRBV12-4 to TRBJ2-3; possible D gene TRBD2, 6 bases. The CDR3 runs to 17 residues. V lost 0 bases to trimming and J lost 2 bases, with 15 bases between them. The CDR3 here is CASSLARDGPDTDTQYF. The DNA for the CDR3 is TGTGCCAGCAGTTTAGCGCGGGACGGACCGGACACAGATACGCAGTATTTT.

This rearrangement joins TRBV29-1 to TRBJ2-1; 9 bases are a match to TRBD1. The germline V gene encodes CDR1 SQVTM and CDR2 ANQGSEA. J lost 7 bases, V lost 7 bases, and 14 bases had no gene match. The length of the CDR3 is 15 residues. Here the CDR3 DNA reads TGCAGCGCCATTCTCACAGGGGGCGCCCCGAATGAGCAGTTCTTC. Its translation is CSAILTGGAPNEQFF.

The V and J genes are TRBV12-3 or TRBV12-4 and TRBJ2-7, with D perhaps being TRBD1 or TRBD2 (5 bases each). V lost 3 bases and J 4 bases, leaving 16 bases between the germline ends. This CDR3 has 15 amino acids. The CDR3 loop is CASSFRRGPRYEQYF. CDR3 bases: TGTGCCAGCAGTTTTCGTCGGGGCCCACGTTACGAGCAGTACTTC.

This chain uses TRBV7-9 with TRBJ2-5; 10 positions agree with TRBD1. The J call is doubtful: the DNA matches TRBJ2-7 better. Germline V lookup: CDR1 SEHNR, CDR2 FQNEAQ (reference sequence). The CDR3 length is 15 residues. The CDR3 reads CASSSRDRGMYEQYF. CDR3 in DNA: TGTGCCAGCAGCTCCCGGGACAGGGGCATGTACGAGCAGTACTTC.

This clonotype has just a few counts. The V gene is TRBV29-1, the J gene TRBJ2-4; maybe TRBD2 (5 bases). Germline-derived CDR1 and CDR2 are SQVTM and ANQGSEA. CDR3 length equals 13 residues. Between the trimmed V and J ends, which lost 4 bases and 1 base, there was a span of 8 bases. Here the CDR3 reads CSVGGLAKNIQYF. The DNA for the CDR3 is TGCAGCGTTGGCGGGCTGGCCAAAAACATTCAGTACTTC.

In this sample, this clonotype turned up a few times. This may come from a read error, since a much larger clone is one base off. J is TRBJ2-7 and V is TRBV7-2; maybe TRBD1 (6 bases). Trimming removed 4 bases at V and 6 bases at J, with 16 bases between. The CDR3 extends over 14 amino acids. Germline CDR1 SGHTA, CDR2 FQGNSA. The CDR3 here is CASSSGGPRPEQYF. CDR3 coding DNA: TGTGCCAGCAGCTCTGGGGGCCCCCGTCCCGAGCAGTACTTC.

There are a few counts of this clonotype. The chain employs TRBV5-6 and TRBJ1-6, with 9 bases lining up with TRBD1. Germline lookup yields CDR1 SGHDT and CDR2 YYEEEE. There are 15 residues in the CDR3. V was pared by 3 bases and J by 4 bases, with 2 bases of the junction left unmatched. The CDR3 DNA sequence: TGTGCCAGCAGCTCGGGACAGGGTTATAATTCACCCCTCCACTTT. Protein: CASSSGQGYNSPLHF. Full variable domain (remainder filled in from reference TRBV5-6 and TRBJ1-6): DAGVTQSPTHLIKTRGQQVTLRCSPKSGHDTVSWYQQALGQGPQFIFQYYEEEERQRGNFPDRFSGHQFPNYSSELNVNALLLGDSALYLCASSSGQGYNSPLHFGNGTRLTVT.

The rearrangement uses TRBV29-1 and TRBJ2-7, with D perhaps TRBD1 (6 bases). The CDR3 has 13 residues. Germline V gene sequence: CDR1 SQVTM, CDR2 ANQGSEA. The V end was cut by 6 bases, the J end by 0 bases, with 12 bases between. The DNA of the CDR3 is TGCAGCGTGAGCCGGGACATCTCCTACGAGCAGTACTTC. Protein: CSVSRDISYEQYF.

A note on this clonotype: Relative to the germline gene, one junction end is altered; a read error may explain this. The chain recombines TRBV5-1 with TRBJ2-7, with D possibly called TRBD1 or TRBD2 (5 bases each). This CDR3 spans 15 amino acids. Germline V gene lookup returns CDR1 SGHRS and CDR2 YFSETQ. The CDR3 region is CTSSLGVGPSYEQYF. The DNA of the CDR3 is TGCACCAGCAGCTTGGGGGTGGGGCCTTCCTACGAGCAGTACTTC.

This clonotype was recorded only once. The rearrangement uses TRBV7-8 and TRBJ1-1; perhaps TRBD1 as D (5 bases). CDR1 SGHVS and CDR2 FQNEAQ come from the germline V gene. The CDR3 consists of 14 residues. V was clipped by 5 bases and J by 1 base, with 11 bases between them. The chain's CDR3 is CASSTATANTEAFF. In DNA, the CDR3 is TGTGCCAGCAGCACCGCGACAGCGAACACTGAAGCTTTCTTT.

V gene TRBV11-3 combines with J gene TRBJ2-7, with D unclear. Trimming stripped 3 bases from V and 0 bases from J, with 6 bases between. This CDR3 is built from 13 residues. Germline CDR1 is SGHNT and CDR2 is YENEEA. The CDR3 sequence is CASSFSFSYEQYF. In DNA, the CDR3 is TGTGCCAGCAGCTTCTCCTTCTCCTACGAGCAGTACTTC.

This clonotype was picked up a small number of times. V usage is TRBV6-5 and J usage is TRBJ1-5; TRBD1 aligns across 8 bases. The CDR3 consists of 13 residues. The germline CDR1 and CDR2 sequences are MNHEY and SVGAGI. The ends lost 6 bases at V and 7 bases at J; junction bases unmatched: 5. The CDR3 DNA reads TGTGCCAGCAGGCAACAGGGGGGACAGCCCCAGCATTTT. It yields the protein CASRQQGGQPQHF.

This clonotype showed up just a few times. The chain is built from TRBV5-5 and TRBJ1-2; TRBD1 agrees at 8 bases. The germline CDR1 and CDR2 sequences are SGHKS and YYEKEE (reference sequence). V gave up 3 bases and J gave up 4 bases; unmatched junction bases: 11. The CDR3 has 16 residues. The CDR3 DNA reads TGTGCCAGCAGCTCGCGGGGTACAGGGGGGATCTATGGCTACACCTTC. Protein product: CASSSRGTGGIYGYTF.

Of note for this clonotype: Mismatch with germline at one junction end may stem from a read error. The chain has TRBV3-1 and TRBJ2-7; D is unclear. The CDR3 has 13 amino acids. The germline gives CDR1 LGHDT, CDR2 YNNKEL (reference sequence). The CDR3 is CASSQVATSALDF. As DNA, the CDR3 is TGTGCCAGCAGCCAAGTTGCGACTTCGGCGTTGGACTTC.

This clonotype was seen more than once but under ten times. The chain is built from TRBV5-1 and TRBJ2-1; D might be TRBD2 (5 bases). Trimming cost V 4 bases and J 7 bases, with 15 bases left between them. CDR1 SGHRS and CDR2 YFSETQ come from the germline V gene. The CDR3 length is 14 residues. The DNA of the CDR3 is TGCGCCAGCAGCGACTACCTCACTCAAAATGAGCAGTTCTTC. The encoded protein is CASSDYLTQNEQFF.

This clonotype has more than one count but fewer than ten. The chain is built from TRBV5-1 and TRBJ1-2; 8 nucleotides line up with TRBD1. Germline CDR1 and CDR2: SGHRS and YFSETQ. CDR3 length equals 15 residues. V was pared by 4 bases and J by 2 bases, with 7 bases of the junction left unmatched. CDR3 bases: TGCGCCAGCAGCCAGACAGGGGCCTTCAACTATGGCTACACCTTC. Its translation is CASSQTGAFNYGYTF.

This chain joins TRBV10-2 and TRBJ2-7, with D uncertain. Trimming shortened V by 6 bases and J by 5 bases, and 17 bases separated the two germline ends. Looked up from germline, CDR1 is WSHSY and CDR2 is SAAADI. The length of the CDR3 is 14 residues. CDR3 sequence (DNA): TGCGCCAGCAGCCTGTCCCCGGCACCTCACGAGCAGTACTTC. Amino acid sequence: CASSLSPAPHEQYF.

The chain recombines TRBV12-3 or TRBV12-4 with TRBJ1-4; D remains ambiguous. This CDR3 contains 14 residues. Trimming pared 2 bases from V and 1 base from J, leaving 5 bases between. For the CDR3, the DNA is TGTGCCAGCAGTTTATTGGAAACTAATGAAAAACTGTTTTTT. Amino acid sequence: CASSLLETNEKLFF.

This clonotype was counted a few times. At one end, the junction sequence differs from germline, possibly due to a read error. This chain links TRBV5-1 with TRBJ2-5; either TRBD1 or TRBD2 may fit D (5 bases each). The assigned J gene may be wrong: the sequence end matches TRBJ2-7 better. There are 16 residues in the CDR3. Germline V CDR1 and CDR2: SGHRS, YFSETQ. The CDR3 bases are TGCGCTAGCAGCTTGGCCACTTGGGGGACCCCCTACGAGCAGTACTTC. Encoded protein: CASSLATWGTPYEQYF.

The sample holds a few counts of this clonotype. The J gene is TRBJ1-2, the V gene TRBV7-3; no clear D gene. V lost 2 bases to trimming and J lost 8 bases, with 12 bases between them. Germline lookup yields CDR1 SGHTA and CDR2 FQGTGA. The CDR3 is made up of 13 amino acids. The CDR3 is CASSLLEGDGYTF. The DNA for the CDR3 is TGTGCCAGCAGCTTATTGGAGGGAGACGGCTACACCTTC.

The chain recombines TRBV13 with TRBJ2-7, with 9 bases that match TRBD2. V lost 4 bases and J lost 4; bases outside the gene matches: 8. The CDR3 spans 15 residues. Germline V CDR1 and CDR2: PRHDT, FYEKMQ (reference sequence). The CDR3 DNA follows: TGTGCCAGCAGCTCCAGCGGGGGGAAGTTGTACGAGCAGTACTTC. This gives the protein CASSSSGGKLYEQYF.

The chain has TRBV6-5 and TRBJ2-7; D not resolved. Deletions cut 1 base from V and 3 bases from J, with 10 bases between. Germline CDR1 MNHEY, CDR2 SVGAGI. This CDR3 contains 14 residues. DNA for the CDR3: TGTGCCAGCAGTTACTGGGCAGCTGGCTACGAGCAGTACTTC. Amino acids: CASSYWAAGYEQYF.

This clonotype showed up just a few times. The CDR3 sequence: CASSSYTGERAEAFF. For the CDR3, the DNA is TGCGCCAGCAGTTCCTATACAGGGGAGAGGGCTGAAGCTTTCTTT. The chain employs TRBV5-1 and TRBJ1-1; 7 bases line up with TRBD1. Per germline, CDR1 SGHRS and CDR2 YFSETQ. There are 15 residues in the CDR3. Unmatched junction bases numbered 13, after V lost 5 bases and J lost 6 bases.

The chain links TRBV7-9 to TRBJ1-1; possibly TRBD1 for D (6 bases). CDR1 and CDR2 (germline): SEHNR, FQNEAQ (reference sequence). This CDR3 region has 17 residues. V lost 5 bases and J 1 base, leaving 20 bases between the germline ends. The CDR3 region is CASSTQGRGYRNTEAFF. CDR3 coding DNA: TGTGCCAGCAGCACCCAGGGCAGGGGATATAGGAACACTGAAGCTTTCTTT.

The chain combines TRBV5-1 with TRBJ2-4; D call uncertain. The CDR3 is 16 amino acids. The germline V and J ends were trimmed by 3 bases and 1 base, with 14 bases remaining between them. Looked up from germline, CDR1 is SGHRS and CDR2 is YFSETQ. In DNA, the CDR3 is TGCGCCAGCAGCTCAGGACCGAGTATGGCCAAAAACATTCAGTACTTC. Its translation: CASSSGPSMAKNIQYF.

The rearrangement uses TRBV4-2 and TRBJ2-3; D unclear. V shed 1 base and J shed 1 base, with 24 bases lying between them. The V gene's germline CDR1 is LGHNA and CDR2 YNFKEQ. The CDR3 length is 20 residues. The CDR3 region has the DNA TGTGCCAGCAGCCAAGTTTTCAACCGCCGACCCCCTCAGGGCACAGATACGCAGTATTTT. Translated, it gives CASSQVFNRRPPQGTDTQYF.

The V call is TRBV7-8, the J call TRBJ2-7; maybe TRBD1 (6 bases). The V gene's germline CDR1 is SGHVS and CDR2 FQNEAQ. Trimming shortened V by 7 bases and J by 0 bases, and 13 bases separated the two germline ends. This CDR3 contains 14 residues. The CDR3 reads CASTPHRDSYEQYF. CDR3 bases: TGTGCCAGCACCCCCCACAGGGACTCCTACGAGCAGTACTTC.

This clonotype appeared a few times. The chain uses TRBV10-3 and TRBJ1-2; TRBD1 aligns across 11 bases. The CDR3 spans 17 residues. The J segment lost 4 bases and the V segment lost 0 bases, leaving 7 bases of the junction unmatched. CDR1 and CDR2 from the germline V gene are ENHRY and SYGVKD. The CDR3 protein is CAISESLGQGASYGYTF. The CDR3 region has the DNA TGTGCCATCAGTGAGTCCCTAGGACAGGGGGCAAGCTATGGCTACACCTTC.